The 27 T cell receptor beta chains below were found in one sample sequenced in a study of shared clonotypes between healthy human individuals. TCRdb's copy holds only in-frame clones and misses some; the assay was immunoSEQ multiplex PCR. The table records around 1.1 million clones, more than 75% of them present only once. The sequenced sample consisted of memory CD4+ T cells from PBMCs. Subset reported: CD45RA-negative fraction. These receptors were collected from a man aged 18 to 30 in good health. Some clones in this sample may be carry-over from other donors' samples.

J is TRBJ2-3 and V is TRBV4-2; possibly TRBD2 for D (6 bases). Trimming shortened V by 1 base and J by 6 bases, and 8 bases separated the two germline ends. The CDR3 runs to 13 residues. The germline V gene encodes CDR1 LGHNA and CDR2 YNFKEQ. CDR3 nucleotide sequence: TGTGCCAGCAGCCAAGCCCGGGGGGATACGCAGTATTTT. Its translation: CASSQARGDTQYF.

The chain couples TRBV6-1 to TRBJ1-1; D is unresolved. Germline CDR1 and CDR2: MNHNS and SASEGT. V was cut by 6 bases and J by 1 base, with 6 bases left in between. This CDR3 region has 12 residues. The CDR3 sequence: CASRRRNTEAFF. The CDR3 bases are TGTGCCAGCAGGAGACGGAACACTGAAGCTTTCTTT.

This clone has a handful of counts. The chain links TRBV7-3 to TRBJ2-5; a possible D gene is TRBD1 (5 bases). This CDR3 is built from 14 residues. The germline V and J ends were trimmed by 6 bases and 5 bases, with 16 bases remaining between them. Germline V lookup: CDR1 SGHTA, CDR2 FQGTGA. The CDR3 reads CASSSPGQGETQYF. The CDR3, as DNA: TGTGCCAGCAGTTCACCCGGACAAGGGGAGACCCAGTACTTC. Complete variable domain (other parts from reference TRBV7-3 and TRBJ2-5): GAGVSQTPSNKVTEKGKYVELRCDPISGHTALYWYRQSLGQGPEFLIYFQGTGAADDSGLPNDRFFAVRPEGSVSTLKIQRTERGDSAVYLCASSSPGQGETQYFGPGTRLLVL.

This rearrangement joins TRBV5-5 to TRBJ2-5; D gene ambiguous. Per germline, CDR1 SGHKS and CDR2 YYEKEE (reference sequence). The CDR3 sequence is 14 residues long. The V gene lost 0 bases and the J gene lost 5 bases, with 11 bases spanning the gap. CDR3: CASSLVEAAETQYF. CDR3 bases: TGTGCCAGCAGCTTGGTAGAGGCCGCGGAGACCCAGTACTTC. Using reference TRBV5-5 and TRBJ2-5 for the parts outside the CDR3, the full variable domain is DAGVTQSPTHLIKTRGQQVTLRCSPISGHKSVSWYQQVLGQGPQFIFQYYEKEERGRGNFPDRFSARQFPNYSSELNVNALLLGDSALYLCASSLVEAAETQYFGPGTRLLVL.

The chain links TRBV5-1 to TRBJ1-1, with D maybe TRBD1 (6 bases). V lost 4 bases, J lost 0 bases, and 16 bases lay in between. This CDR3 contains 16 residues. CDR1 and CDR2 from the germline V gene are SGHRS and YFSETQ. The CDR3 bases are TGCGCCAGCAGCGGACAGCTCAACTTTATGAACACTGAAGCTTTCTTT. Translation: CASSGQLNFMNTEAFF.

The chain is built from TRBV30 and TRBJ1-2; D perhaps matches TRBD1 (6 bases). The V end lost 1 base, the J end lost 6 bases, and 18 bases lay between the germline ends. The V gene's germline CDR1 is GTSNPN and CDR2 SVGIG (reference sequence). This CDR3 region has 15 residues. The CDR3 reads CAWSGGGSPPDGYTF. The CDR3 bases are TGTGCCTGGAGTGGAGGGGGAAGTCCCCCTGATGGCTACACCTTC. The complete variable domain, with remaining parts taken from reference TRBV30 and TRBJ1-2, reads SQTIHQWPATLVQPVGSPLSLECTVEGTSNPNLYWYRQAAGRGLQLLFYSVGIGQISSEVPQNLSASRPQDRQFILSSKKLLLSDSGFYLCAWSGGGSPPDGYTFGSGTRLTVV.

The rearrangement links TRBV15 to TRBJ2-2; 9 bases are a match to TRBD1. V shed 6 bases and J 7 bases; nucleotides not matched to a gene: 9. Germline V gene data show CDR1 as LNHNV and CDR2 as YYDKDF (reference sequence). The CDR3 runs 15 residues. The CDR3 loop reads CATRGADRGRGELFF. DNA for the CDR3: TGTGCCACCAGAGGGGCGGACAGGGGTCGCGGGGAGCTGTTTTTT.

This clone was counted a few times. The rearrangement joins TRBV29-1 to TRBJ1-1; D remains unclear. Germline CDR1 and CDR2: SQVTM and ANQGSEA. The CDR3 consists of 13 residues. V was trimmed by 5 bases and J by 5 bases, leaving 15 bases between them. CDR3 bases: TGCAGCGTTTCTGACACTACGGGGACTGAAGCTTTCTTT. Translated: CSVSDTTGTEAFF. The full variable domain, rest sourced from reference TRBV29-1 and TRBJ1-1, is SAVISQKPSRDICQRGTSLTIQCQVDSQVTMMFWYRQQPGQSLTLIATANQGSEATYESGFVIDKFPISRPNLTFSTLTVSNMSPEDSSIYLCSVSDTTGTEAFFGQGTRLTVV.

This chain connects TRBV28 to TRBJ2-3, with TRBD1 matching over 8 bases. V lost 6 bases, J lost 8 bases, and 16 bases stayed unmatched. The CDR3 runs to 16 residues. The germline V gene has CDR1 MDHEN and CDR2 SYDVKM. Here the CDR3 reads CASRTTGTGLSGTQYF. For the CDR3, the DNA is TGTGCCAGCAGGACGACCGGGACAGGTCTTTCCGGTACGCAGTATTTT.

This chain connects TRBV14 to TRBJ2-7; 8 bases fit TRBD2. V dropped 4 bases and J dropped 6; count of bases not matched to a gene: 14. The CDR3 has 16 amino acids. In germline, CDR1 is SGHDN, CDR2 FVKESK. In DNA, the CDR3 is TGTGCCAGCAGCCCCCGGGGGGGGAGGGGCACCCTCGAGCAGTACTTC. Protein sequence: CASSPRGGRGTLEQYF.

This clone was counted only a few times. The chain couples TRBV5-6 to TRBJ1-1; unclear D gene. Per germline, CDR1 SGHDT and CDR2 YYEEEE. This CDR3 comprises 15 residues. Trimming left V 4 bases short and J 1 base short, with 14 bases between. CDR3 sequence reads: CASSRGFNRNTEAFF. The CDR3 coding sequence is TGTGCCAGCAGCCGAGGCTTTAACAGGAACACTGAAGCTTTCTTT.

This clone was picked up a small number of times. The chain has TRBV14 and TRBJ2-5; 9 bases fit TRBD2. The CDR3 extends over 17 amino acids. Looked up from germline, CDR1 is SGHDN and CDR2 is FVKESK. V was pared by 3 bases and J by 5 bases, with 13 bases of the junction left unmatched. CDR3 bases: TGTGCCAGCAGCCAGGGACTAGCCTCGGCCTTCCTTGAGACCCAGTACTTC. Protein: CASSQGLASAFLETQYF.

Note on this clone: A much larger clone differs by one base, so this may be a read error. The V and J genes are TRBV7-2 and TRBJ1-5; no reliable D call. The CDR3 totals 15 residues. Germline CDR1 and CDR2: SGHTA and FQGNSA. The CDR3 sequence is CASGLTRTYNQPQHF. The CDR3, as DNA: TGTGCCAGCGGCTTAACAAGAACCTATAATCAGCCCCAGCATTTT.

The V and J genes are TRBV7-8 and TRBJ1-3; D gene ambiguous. The V end was cut by 2 bases, the J end by 0 bases, with 14 bases between. This CDR3 region has 17 residues. In germline, CDR1 is SGHVS, CDR2 FQNEAQ. The chain's CDR3 is CASSLSDSRYSGNTIYF. As DNA, the CDR3 is TGTGCCAGCAGCTTAAGTGACTCCAGGTACTCTGGAAACACCATATATTTT.

A single count supports this clone. The J gene is TRBJ2-2, the V gene TRBV10-3, with a tentative D call TRBD1 (6 bases). The CDR3 is made up of 14 amino acids. CDR1 and CDR2 from the germline V gene are ENHRY and SYGVKD. The germline V and J ends were trimmed by 2 bases and 10 bases, with 14 bases remaining between them. CDR3 coding DNA: TGTGCCATCAGTGAGATCAGGACAGACGAGGAGCTGTTTTTT. Its protein is CAISEIRTDEELFF.

This chain uses TRBV28 with TRBJ2-1; a weak D match, TRBD1 (5 bases). The CDR3 is made up of 12 amino acids. V was shortened by 6 bases and J by 12 bases, with 15 bases between the two germline ends. Germline loops: CDR1 MDHEN, CDR2 SYDVKM. The CDR3 bases are TGTGCCAGCAGCCAGACCGACAGCCCGCAGTTCTTC. It translates to CASSQTDSPQFF.

V and J are TRBV7-9 and TRBJ2-2; tentative D call: TRBD1 (5 bases). The V gene's germline CDR1 is SEHNR and CDR2 FQNEAQ (reference sequence). The CDR3 has 13 amino acids. V was trimmed by 1 base and J by 6 bases, leaving 6 bases between them. CDR3 DNA sequence: TGTGCCAGCAGCTTAGGGGGCTCCGGGGAGCTGTTTTTT. Protein: CASSLGGSGELFF.

The rearrangement uses TRBV6-6 and TRBJ1-4; 9 bases align to TRBD1. V shed 7 bases and J 8 bases; nucleotides not matched to a gene: 11. This CDR3 is built from 15 residues. The germline V gene has CDR1 MNHNY and CDR2 SVGAGI (reference sequence). The CDR3 DNA reads as TGTGCCAGCATCTTAGACGGGACAGGGTCGGAAAAACTGTTTTTT. This sequence encodes CASILDGTGSEKLFF.

V usage is TRBV4-3 and J usage is TRBJ1-1, with TRBD1 identical over 8 bases. V was clipped by 2 bases and J by 5 bases; unmatched bases: 7. Germline CDR1 and CDR2: LGHNA and YSLEER. This CDR3 has 15 residues. CDR3: CASSQQDRGGTEAFF. The CDR3 DNA is TGCGCCAGCAGCCAACAAGACAGGGGAGGGACTGAAGCTTTCTTT.

The chain employs TRBV27 and TRBJ2-2; 9 nucleotides align to TRBD1. The V gene end was trimmed by 3 bases and the J gene end by 7 bases; junction bases not matched to a gene: 15. This CDR3 contains 18 residues. CDR1 MNHEY and CDR2 SMNVEV come from the germline V gene (reference sequence). The CDR3: CASSLVGTGTFAIGELFF. CDR3 coding DNA: TGTGCCAGCAGTTTGGTGGGGACAGGGACTTTTGCTATCGGGGAGCTGTTTTTT.

The chain employs TRBV28 and TRBJ2-1; TRBD2 is a possible D gene (6 bases). This CDR3 has 16 amino acids. With 6 bases removed from V and 0 bases from J, the gap between germline ends came to 15 bases. From germline, CDR1 is MDHEN and CDR2 SYDVKM. In nucleotides, the CDR3 is TGTGCCAGCAGCCCCGGTAGCGGAGCCTCCTACAATGAGCAGTTCTTC. Protein sequence: CASSPGSGASYNEQFF.

This clone was recorded a few times. The chain combines TRBV10-1 with TRBJ2-2, with D tentatively TRBD2 (5 bases). The germline V and J ends were trimmed by 3 bases and 7 bases, with 12 bases remaining between them. The CDR3 totals 14 residues. Germline V gives CDR1 WNHNN, CDR2 SYGVQD (reference sequence). Here the CDR3 DNA reads TGCGCCAGCAGTGACCGGGGAACGAGCGGGGAGCTGTTTTTT. This translates into CASSDRGTSGELFF.

V usage is TRBV27 and J usage is TRBJ1-1, with D hard to call. Trimming pared 4 bases from V and 0 bases from J, leaving 9 bases between. The CDR3 contains 14 residues. Per germline, CDR1 MNHEY and CDR2 SMNVEV (reference sequence). The CDR3 DNA sequence: TGTGCCAGCAGTTCCCGGGCGTTGAACACTGAAGCTTTCTTT. Translating gives CASSSRALNTEAFF.

V and J are TRBV11-2 and TRBJ2-7; tentative D call: TRBD2 (5 bases). Germline V gives CDR1 SGHAT, CDR2 FQNNGV. CDR3 length: 16 amino acids. V was cut by 0 bases and J by 4 bases, with 16 bases left in between. The CDR3 reads CASSLDRASGIYEQYF. The CDR3 nucleotides are TGTGCCAGCAGCTTAGATCGAGCTTCCGGGATTTACGAGCAGTACTTC.

The V gene is TRBV5-8, the J gene TRBJ1-5, with 7 bases that match TRBD1. Germline V CDR1 and CDR2: SGHTS, YDEGEE. V lost 2 bases to trimming and J lost 3 bases; unmatched junction nucleotides: 5. CDR3 length equals 15 residues. This chain's CDR3 is CASSFGTALNQPQHF. CDR3 nucleotides: TGTGCCAGCAGCTTCGGGACAGCCCTCAATCAGCCCCAGCATTTT.

The rearrangement uses TRBV5-4 and TRBJ2-2; possible D gene TRBD2, 6 bases. The CDR3 runs to 13 residues. Trimming shortened V by 5 bases and J by 5 bases, and 10 bases separated the two germline ends. CDR1 and CDR2 (germline): SGHNT, YYREEE (reference sequence). The CDR3 DNA sequence: TGTGCCAGCAGTTATAGCGGTACCGGGGAGCTGTTTTTT. It yields the protein CASSYSGTGELFF.

In regard to this clone: Additional DNA sequences in this sample encode the identical CDR3. The CDR3 coding sequence is TGTGCCAGCAGCAGCGGACTAGCGGGGTCCTACGAGCAGTACTTC. Amino acids: CASSSGLAGSYEQYF. The chain has TRBV5-4 and TRBJ2-7; 12 bases fit TRBD2. V lost 4 bases and J lost 1; bases outside the gene matches: 3. The length of the CDR3 is 15 residues. The germline CDR1 and CDR2 sequences are SGHNT and YYREEE (reference sequence).